Following are 10 T cell receptor beta chains from one sample sequenced in a study of T cells in Graves' hyperthyroidism and ophthalmopathy (dated by TCRdb to 2018 to 2020). The library was produced with multiplex PCR. TCRdb records Illumina HiSeq 2000 as the sequencer. The TCR beta CDR3 regions were amplified from the RNA transcripts. The TCR CDR3 was subjected to a first round of RT-PCR using the HTBI primer set and the Qiagen OneStep RT-PCR kit. TCRdb redid the processing of the public reads, applying fastp at Q25 and MiXCR, and retained in-frame beta chains. Rows with a matching CDR3 protein are joined into one entry that keeps the most common DNA and genes. The sample table contains a few hundred thousand distinct CDR3 sequences; only one count was recorded for 12% to 15% of them. In total, the top ten clones hold around 32% of the sample. The sample was blood. These receptors were obtained from a woman in her thirties or forties with Graves' ophthalmopathy.

This chain links TRBV24-1 with TRBJ1-2, with 8 bases aligning to TRBD1. The germline gives CDR1 KGHDR, CDR2 SFDVKD. This CDR3 region has 14 residues. J lost 5 bases, V lost 2 bases, and 3 bases had no gene match. The CDR3 bases are TGTGCCACCAGTGATTCTAGGACAGGGTATGGCTACACCTTC. Translation: CATSDSRTGYGYTF.

The sample holds many counts of this clonotype. The chain links TRBV10-3 to TRBJ2-1, with TRBD1 identical over 7 bases. V lost 3 bases to trimming and J lost 5 bases; unmatched junction nucleotides: 4. The CDR3 is 14 residues long. The germline V gene encodes CDR1 ENHRY and CDR2 SYGVKD. CDR3 protein: CAISDQGVHNEQFF. Here the CDR3 DNA reads TGTGCCATCAGTGATCAGGGGGTTCACAATGAGCAGTTCTTC.

This clonotype has a handful of counts. The chain is built from TRBV6-1 and TRBJ1-4, with D uncertain. V was shortened by 8 bases and J by 5 bases, with 9 bases between the two germline ends. The length of the CDR3 is 12 residues. Per germline, CDR1 MNHNS and CDR2 SASEGT. The CDR3 region has the DNA TGTGCCAGCCGTCTAGGGAATGAAAAACTGTTTTTT. Encoded protein: CASRLGNEKLFF.

This clonotype has only a few counts. The J gene is TRBJ1-1, the V gene TRBV6-1; 7 bases map to TRBD1. This CDR3 has 11 amino acids. J gave up 10 bases and V 6 bases, and 5 bases lay outside the gene matches. The germline gives CDR1 MNHNS, CDR2 SASEGT. The CDR3 sequence: CASRGQRVAFF. In DNA form, the CDR3 reads TGTGCCAGCAGGGGACAGAGGGTAGCTTTCTTT.

This chain connects TRBV4-1 to TRBJ2-7; the D gene is possibly TRBD2 (6 bases). The CDR3 covers 15 residues. Germline assignment: CDR1 MGHRA and CDR2 YSYEKL. V was shortened by 4 bases and J by 0 bases, with 13 bases between the two germline ends. The CDR3 sequence: CASSLSTRYSYEQYF. CDR3 nucleotide sequence: TGCGCCAGCAGCCTCTCGACTAGATACTCCTACGAGCAGTACTTC.

The J gene is TRBJ1-1, the V gene TRBV7-9; tentatively, D is TRBD1 (5 bases). This CDR3 has 16 residues. V was shortened by 3 bases and J by 7 bases, with 21 bases between the two germline ends. Germline CDR1 and CDR2: SEHNR and FQNEAQ (reference sequence). DNA of the CDR3: TGTGCCAGCAGCTTCGGATCGACAGTAAAACAAAATGAAGCTTTCTTT. This encodes CASSFGSTVKQNEAFF. The full variable domain, completed using reference TRBV7-9 and TRBJ1-1, is DTGVSQNPRHKITKRGQNVTFRCDPISEHNRLYWYRQTLGQGPEFLTYFQNEAQLEKSRLLSDRFSAERPKGSFSTLEIQRTEQGDSAMYLCASSFGSTVKQNEAFFGQGTRLTVV.

This clonotype was counted many times. The chain has TRBV20-1 and TRBJ2-1, with 11 positions matching TRBD2. The CDR3 is made up of 16 amino acids. V gave up 7 bases and J gave up 8 bases; unmatched junction bases: 16. Germline CDR1 is DFQATT and CDR2 is SNEGSKA (reference sequence). CDR3 sequence (DNA): TGCAGTGGAGCTAGCGGGAGGTTAAGTGTTATGTATGAGCAGTTCTTC. This sequence encodes CSGASGRLSVMYEQFF.

The J gene is TRBJ1-1, the V gene TRBV6-1; D gene uncertain. The V gene lost 1 base and the J gene lost 1 base, with 7 bases spanning the gap. The CDR3 sequence is 14 residues long. Germline assignment: CDR1 MNHNS and CDR2 SASEGT. CDR3 in amino acids: CASSEGPSNTEAFF. For the CDR3, the DNA is TGTGCCAGCAGTGAAGGACCTTCGAACACTGAAGCTTTCTTT.

Many counts were recorded for this clonotype. The chain uses TRBV20-1 and TRBJ1-3, with 8 positions matching TRBD1. The V and J ends lost 4 bases and 3 bases, in that order; junction bases with no gene match: 5. The CDR3 consists of 14 residues. CDR1 is DFQATT and CDR2 is SNEGSKA in the germline V gene (reference sequence). This chain's CDR3 is CSAMGTGIGNTIYF. The CDR3 DNA follows: TGCAGTGCTATGGGGACAGGCATTGGAAACACCATATATTTT.

Remarks on this clonotype: A much more abundant neighbour one base away suggests this may be a read error. This sequence joins TRBV7-9 and TRBJ1-1, with D maybe TRBD1 (6 bases). CDR3 length: 13 amino acids. In germline, CDR1 is SEHNR, CDR2 FQNEAQ (reference sequence). In DNA, the CDR3 is TGTGCCAGCAGCTATGGACAGTTCACTGAAGCTTCCTTT. Translating it yields CASSYGQFTEASF.